The rows below give T cell receptor beta chains drawn from one sample of a study of identifying expanded T cells in peripheral blood. Using immunoSEQ multiplex PCR, the repertoire was profiled, and TCRdb retains in-frame clones only, with some absent. Here the sample spans tens of thousands of clones, roughly 90% being singletons. The specimen sequenced was blood. The source is a person between 18 and 75 years old in good health. Each CDR3 is given with its conserved first and last residue. A D gene is named only where the DNA matches it firmly. Part of the rows lack a size; the others show once, few, many or a class for expanded clones.

abundance,v_gene,j_gene,d_gene,CDR3nt,CDR3aa
.,TRBV29-1,TRBJ2-7,.,TGCAGCGTTGAACCGTCAGGGCTGGCCGGCGAGCAGTACTTC,CSVEPSGLAGEQYF
.,TRBV5-5,TRBJ1-1,.,TGTGCCAGCAGCGGTTCTCTGGAGGGCACTGAAGCTTTCTTT,CASSGSLEGTEAFF
.,TRBV7-6,TRBJ2-3,.,TGTGCCAGCAGCTTCAGACGGGCCTCGGACACAGATACGCAGTATTTT,CASSFRRASDTDTQYF
once,TRBV21-1,TRBJ2-2,.,TGTGCCAGCAACCCGACGGACACCGGGGAGCTGTTTTTT,CASNPTDTGELFF
.,TRBV10-1,TRBJ2-4,.,TGCGCCAGCAGTGAAGCAGGAAAAAACATTCAGTACTTC,CASSEAGKNIQYF
.,TRBV11-2,TRBJ1-4,.,TGTGCCAGCAGCTTATGGGGGGGTACTGAAAAACTGTTTTTT,CASSLWGGTEKLFF
.,TRBV6-5,TRBJ1-2,.,TGTGCCAGCAGATTAAGGAGGGGGAGCTATGGCTACACCTTC,CASRLRRGSYGYTF
.,TRBV14,TRBJ1-2,.,TGTGCCAGCAGGGGGCCCGTCGACTATGGCTACACCTTC,CASRGPVDYGYTF
.,TRBV7-6,TRBJ2-2,.,TGTGCCAGCAGCTTAGGGTCCAACACCGGGGAGCTGTTTTTT,CASSLGSNTGELFF
.,TRBV7-8,TRBJ2-3,.,TGTGCCAGCAGCTCGGGCCGTTTAAACACAGATACGCAGTATTTT,CASSSGRLNTDTQYF
.,TRBV6-6,TRBJ1-4,.,TGTGCCAGCAGTTATAGTCAGGTTAATGAAAAACTGTTTTTT,CASSYSQVNEKLFF
.,TRBV19,TRBJ1-2,.,TGTGCCAGTAGCTTTTCTCAGGGGAATTTTAACTATGGCTACACCTTC,CASSFSQGNFNYGYTF
.,TRBV27,TRBJ2-7,.,TGTGCCAGCAGTTTATCCGTCAATGGAGGGGAACAGGGGTGGTACGAGCAGTACTTC,CASSLSVNGGEQGWYEQYF
.,TRBV28,TRBJ1-5,TRBD1,TGTGCCAGCAGTTTCCCGACAGGGCCAAATCAGCCCCAGCATTTT,CASSFPTGPNQPQHF
.,TRBV7-9,TRBJ2-7,TRBD2,TGTGCCAGCAGCTCATCCACTACCCTAGCGGGGTCCTACGAGCAGTACTTC,CASSSSTTLAGSYEQYF
.,TRBV2,TRBJ1-2,TRBD1,TGTGCCAGCAGGGAAATGCAGGGGGCCACTTTGAGCTACACCTTC,CASREMQGATLSYTF
once,TRBV19,TRBJ1-2,.,TGTGCCAGTACCGTGACAGGCGGGTCTTATGGCTACACCTTC,CASTVTGGSYGYTF
once,TRBV5-1,TRBJ1-4,TRBD1,TGCGCCAGCAGCTTGGCGACAGGGGAGAATGAAAAACTGTTTTTT,CASSLATGENEKLFF
.,TRBV29-1,TRBJ1-1,.,TGCAGCGCGTACCCGGGACGCCTGAACACTGAAGCTTTCTTT,CSAYPGRLNTEAFF
once,TRBV19,TRBJ2-2,.,TGTGCCAGTAGCTGGGGCAGAGCGGACACCGGGGAGCTGTTTTTT,CASSWGRADTGELFF
.,TRBV7-2,TRBJ2-7,.,TGTGCCAGCAGCTTAGGACATGAATTATACGAGCAGTACTTC,CASSLGHELYEQYF
.,TRBV7-2,TRBJ2-1,TRBD1,TGTGCCAGCAGCTTAGGGACAGGGGTATACAATGAGCAGTTCTTC,CASSLGTGVYNEQFF
.,TRBV28,TRBJ2-1,TRBD2,TGTGCCAGCAGTCCCCGGACTAGCGGGAGCGATGAGCAGTTCTTC,CASSPRTSGSDEQFF
once,TRBV2,TRBJ1-2,TRBD1,TGTGCCAGCAGTCCCACAGGGGGCAATGGCTACACCTTC,CASSPTGGNGYTF
.,TRBV5-6,TRBJ2-2,.,TGTGCCAGCAGTGGGGGCTTGAACACCGGGGAGCTGTTTTTT,CASSGGLNTGELFF
.,TRBV2,TRBJ2-1,.,TGTGCCAGCATGGTGGGGGCGGCTTACAATGAGCAGTTCTTC,CASMVGAAYNEQFF
.,TRBV6-6,TRBJ2-2,.,TGTGCCAGCAGTTACTCGAGTCGAATTCCCGGGGAGCTGTTTTTT,CASSYSSRIPGELFF
.,TRBV11-2,TRBJ2-4,.,TGTGCCAGCAGCTTCTTGACTCTAGCCAAAAACATTCAGTACTTC,CASSFLTLAKNIQYF
.,TRBV15,TRBJ1-5,.,TGTGCCACCAGCAGAGGGCGGTCAGGGGAGTTACAGCCCCAGCATTTT,CATSRGRSGELQPQHF
.,TRBV7-2,TRBJ2-1,TRBD2,TGTGCCAGCAGCTTAGATGCGGGGGGGGGTGAGCAGTTCTTC,CASSLDAGGGEQFF
.,TRBV28,TRBJ2-6,.,TGTGCCAGCAGTTTAGAGAGATACTCTGGGGCCAACGTCCTGACTTTC,CASSLERYSGANVLTF
.,TRBV11-2,TRBJ1-2,.,TGTGCCAGCAGCCCGGGGACCGACGGCACCTATGGCTACACCTTC,CASSPGTDGTYGYTF
.,TRBV7-2,TRBJ2-1,TRBD2,TGTGCCAGCAGCTTGACTAGCGGGAACAATGAGCAGTTCTTC,CASSLTSGNNEQFF
.,TRBV19,TRBJ2-2,.,TGTGCCAGTAGTATAGCAGACATCGCCACCGGGGAGCTGTTTTTT,CASSIADIATGELFF
.,TRBV5-6,TRBJ2-1,.,TGTGCCAGCAGCTGGGGACTGCCCAGTGAGCAGTTCTTC,CASSWGLPSEQFF
.,TRBV7-3,TRBJ2-1,.,TGTGCCAGCAGCTTATTAAATCAGGCGGCCTACAATGAGCAGTTCTTC,CASSLLNQAAYNEQFF
.,TRBV5-1,TRBJ2-2,.,TGCGCCAGCAGCTGGAACACCGGGGAGCTGTTTTTT,CASSWNTGELFF
.,TRBV7-8,TRBJ2-3,TRBD2,TGTGCCAGCAGCCGAGAGGGGAGGGGAACAGATACGCAGTATTTT,CASSREGRGTDTQYF
.,TRBV4-2,TRBJ1-4,.,TGTGCCAGCAGCAGCCAACAGAATGAAAAACTGTTTTTT,CASSSQQNEKLFF
.,TRBV7-6,TRBJ2-7,TRBD2,TGTGCCAGCAGCCGGACGACTAGCGGGAATTACGAGCAGTACTTC,CASSRTTSGNYEQYF
.,TRBV9,TRBJ2-1,TRBD1,TGTGCCAGCAGCCCCAGGACAGGGCACAATGAGCAGTTCTTC,CASSPRTGHNEQFF
.,TRBV7-2,TRBJ2-1,TRBD1,TGTGCCAGCAGCCCTGACAGGGTTCAGAATGAGCAGTTCTTC,CASSPDRVQNEQFF
.,TRBV4-1,TRBJ1-1,.,TGCGCCAGCAGCCGCGAATTAACAGGGTCTGAAGCTTTCTTT,CASSRELTGSEAFF
.,TRBV19,TRBJ1-2,.,TGTGCCAGTAGTATGGTACAGGGCGACTATGGCTACACCTTC,CASSMVQGDYGYTF
.,TRBV9,TRBJ2-7,.,TGTGCCAGCAGCACCGGGGTGGGGGGCTACGAGCAGTACTTC,CASSTGVGGYEQYF
once,TRBV4-2,TRBJ2-7,.,TGTGCCAGCAGCCAAGAGGAGAGATATAGCTCCTACGAGCAGTACTTC,CASSQEERYSSYEQYF
.,TRBV29-1,TRBJ2-7,.,TGCAGCGGACAGGGTGGAGGGTCCGAGCAGTACTTC,CSGQGGGSEQYF
.,TRBV9,TRBJ2-6,TRBD2,TGTGCCAGCCGCGGGGGGGCGGGCTTCTCTGGGGCCAACGTCCTGACTTTC,CASRGGAGFSGANVLTF
once,TRBV11-2,TRBJ2-1,TRBD2,TGTGCCAGCAGCTTCACTAGCGGGGGGGACAATGAGCAGTTCTTC,CASSFTSGGDNEQFF
.,TRBV18,TRBJ2-7,.,TGTGCCAGCTCACCACCGTCTCTCGAGCAGTACTTC,CASSPPSLEQYF